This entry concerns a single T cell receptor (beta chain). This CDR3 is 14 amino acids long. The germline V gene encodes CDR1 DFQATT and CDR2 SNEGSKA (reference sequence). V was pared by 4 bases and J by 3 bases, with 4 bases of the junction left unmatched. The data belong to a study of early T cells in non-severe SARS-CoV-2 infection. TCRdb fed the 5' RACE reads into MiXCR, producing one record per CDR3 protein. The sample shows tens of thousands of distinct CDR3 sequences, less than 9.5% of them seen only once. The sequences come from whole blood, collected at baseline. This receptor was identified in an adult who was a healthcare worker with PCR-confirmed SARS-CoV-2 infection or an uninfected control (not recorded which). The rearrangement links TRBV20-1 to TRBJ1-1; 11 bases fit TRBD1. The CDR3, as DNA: TGCAGTGCTACCGGACAGGGGGCGTACACTGAAGCTTTCTTT. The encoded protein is CSATGQGAYTEAFF.